These 13 T cell receptor beta chains were sequenced from one sample in a study of cytomegalovirus exposure and HLA in healthy donors. PCR employed 60 Vbeta and 13 Jbeta primers. Assay used: immunoSEQ multiplex PCR; TCRdb lists only in-frame clones, some missing. The sample holds roughly 100,000 clones, 12% to 15% seen once. The sequencing input was PBMCs. The receptor set was obtained from a female donor in good health and CMV-seronegative.

This clone was observed a few times. The chain combines TRBV9 with TRBJ2-5, with TRBD2 matching 8 bases. This CDR3 contains 16 residues. From germline, CDR1 is SGDLS and CDR2 YYNGEE. J gave up 0 bases and V 0 bases, and 4 bases lay outside the gene matches. CDR3 region: CASSVGVAGYQETQYF. CDR3 nucleotide sequence: TGTGCCAGCAGCGTAGGGGTAGCGGGGTACCAAGAGACCCAGTACTTC.

This clone has only a few counts. This rearrangement joins TRBV11-1 to TRBJ2-2; 13 positions agree with TRBD2. V shed 1 base, J shed 3 bases, and the junction held 2 bases outside the gene matches. Looked up from germline, CDR1 is SGHAT and CDR2 is FQDESV (reference sequence). The CDR3 runs to 17 residues. CDR3 nucleotides: TGTGCCAGCAGCTTAGGACTAGCGGGGGGATACACCGGGGAGCTGTTTTTT. Translation: CASSLGLAGGYTGELFF.

V usage is TRBV10-1 and J usage is TRBJ2-3; unclear D gene. Germline V gene sequence: CDR1 WNHNN, CDR2 SYGVQD (reference sequence). This CDR3 comprises 15 residues. V lost 1 base and J lost 6, with 14 bases in between. The DNA of the CDR3 is TGCGCCAGCAGTGAGTTGAGAGGTTCGCCTGATACGCAGTATTTT. This gives the protein CASSELRGSPDTQYF.

In its sample, this clone was seen a few times. The V call is TRBV18, the J call TRBJ2-5; a weak D match, TRBD2 (6 bases). Germline CDR1 is KGHSH and CDR2 is LQKENI. The CDR3 is made up of 15 amino acids. Trimming left V 1 base short and J 4 bases short, with 13 bases between. The CDR3 loop is CASSPRRAPAETQYF. CDR3 DNA sequence: TGTGCCAGCTCACCACGGAGGGCCCCAGCAGAGACCCAGTACTTC.

J is TRBJ1-4 and V is TRBV19; D is possibly TRBD1 (6 bases). Looked up from germline, CDR1 is LNHDA and CDR2 is SQIVND (reference sequence). The CDR3 is 14 residues long. Between the trimmed V and J ends, which lost 6 bases and 4 bases, there was a span of 12 bases. The CDR3 protein is CASRQQGFNEKLFF. CDR3 coding DNA: TGTGCCAGTAGGCAACAGGGTTTTAATGAAAAACTGTTTTTT.

This clone has just a few counts. The rearrangement links TRBV29-1 to TRBJ1-1; the match to TRBD1 covers 7 bases. This CDR3 has 13 residues. Germline values: CDR1 SQVTM, CDR2 ANQGSEA. V lost 6 bases to trimming and J lost 4 bases; unmatched junction nucleotides: 8. CDR3 sequence reads: CSVQGLVGTEAFF. CDR3 nucleotide sequence: TGCAGCGTACAGGGGTTGGTGGGCACTGAAGCTTTCTTT. Variable domain in full (rest from reference TRBV29-1 and TRBJ1-1): SAVISQKPSRDICQRGTSLTIQCQVDSQVTMMFWYRQQPGQSLTLIATANQGSEATYESGFVIDKFPISRPNLTFSTLTVSNMSPEDSSIYLCSVQGLVGTEAFFGQGTRLTVV.

This clone was picked up a small number of times. This chain uses TRBV20-1 with TRBJ2-7, with D unclear. This CDR3 has 10 amino acids. V was trimmed by 3 bases and J by 3 bases, leaving 3 bases between them. From germline, CDR1 is DFQATT and CDR2 SNEGSKA (reference sequence). CDR3 amino acids: CSASRYEQYF. CDR3 in DNA: TGCAGTGCTAGTCGCTACGAGCAGTACTTC.

This clone was seen a few times. The chain has TRBV13 and TRBJ2-1; perhaps TRBD2 as D (5 bases). CDR3 length equals 13 residues. Trimming stripped 0 bases from V and 9 bases from J, with 9 bases between. Germline-derived CDR1 and CDR2 are PRHDT and FYEKMQ (reference sequence). The CDR3 protein is CASSLGRVAEQFF. In DNA form, the CDR3 reads TGTGCCAGCAGCTTAGGGAGGGTGGCTGAGCAGTTCTTC.

This clone came up a few times. The chain uses TRBV7-6 and TRBJ2-7, with 7 positions matching TRBD1. This CDR3 has 14 amino acids. Germline loops: CDR1 SGHVS, CDR2 FNYEAQ. With 4 bases clipped from V and 5 bases from J, the junction kept 8 bases outside the gene matches. CDR3 sequence reads: CASSSRQGFDEQYF. CDR3 DNA: TGTGCCAGCAGCTCCAGACAGGGATTCGACGAGCAGTACTTC.

V and J are TRBV7-2 and TRBJ2-7; the match to TRBD2 covers 8 bases. CDR3 length: 15 amino acids. Germline CDR1 SGHTA, CDR2 FQGNSA. Losses at the gene ends were 5 bases for V and 7 bases for J; bases not matched to a gene: 13. The CDR3 reads CASSPRRGGNSEQYF. The CDR3 DNA follows: TGTGCCAGCAGCCCCCGCCGGGGGGGCAATTCGGAGCAGTACTTC.

This chain connects TRBV19 to TRBJ1-5; 8 bases are shared with TRBD1. This CDR3 contains 14 residues. Germline CDR1 is LNHDA and CDR2 is SQIVND (reference sequence). The V segment lost 6 bases and the J segment 6 bases; nucleotides outside the gene matches: 7. CDR3 protein: CASSIGQGRQPQHF. DNA for the CDR3: TGTGCCAGTAGCATCGGACAGGGCCGTCAGCCCCAGCATTTT.

A few counts support this clone. CDR3 region: CTGTSGETQYF. CDR3 coding DNA: TGCACTGGGACTAGCGGAGAGACCCAGTACTTC. This sequence joins TRBV29-1 and TRBJ2-5; 11 positions agree with TRBD2. Germline CDR1 SQVTM, CDR2 ANQGSEA. The CDR3 is 11 residues long.

The chain employs TRBV5-1 and TRBJ2-7; TRBD1 is a possible D gene (6 bases). Deletions cut 0 bases from V and 3 bases from J, with 13 bases between. CDR3 size: 15 residues. Germline V lookup: CDR1 SGHRS, CDR2 YFSETQ. CDR3 sequence: CASSLAGQINYEQYF. The CDR3 DNA reads TGCGCCAGCAGCTTGGCCGGACAGATTAACTACGAGCAGTACTTC.